The 30 T cell receptor beta chains presented below share a single source sample, sequenced in a study of T cells in Graves' hyperthyroidism and ophthalmopathy (dated by TCRdb to the late 2010s). Library preparation was by multiplex PCR. The listed sequencing device is Illumina HiSeq 2000. The TCR beta CDR3 regions were amplified from RNA transcripts. For the first round of RT-PCR on the TCR CDR3, the HTBI primer set was used together with the Qiagen OneStep RT-PCR kit. TCRdb handled the public reads itself, with Q25 trimming in fastp and clone calling in MiXCR, and kept productive beta chains. Merged by CDR3 protein, the rows form single entries marked with the most common genes and DNA. This sample holds some 740,000 distinct CDR3 sequences; approximately 15% were observed only once. The leading ten clones occupy approximately 10% of the sample. The material sequenced was blood. These receptors were collected from a woman aged 18-29 years with Graves' hyperthyroidism.

V usage is TRBV10-3 and J usage is TRBJ1-5; perhaps TRBD1 as D (6 bases). The CDR3 extends over 12 amino acids. Germline V gives CDR1 ENHRY, CDR2 SYGVKD. With 5 bases removed from V and 9 bases from J, the gap between germline ends came to 11 bases. CDR3: CAISIQGSPQHF. CDR3 in DNA: TGTGCCATCAGTATACAGGGCTCGCCCCAGCATTTT.

The chain combines TRBV2 with TRBJ1-5; D gene ambiguous. V was pared by 6 bases and J by 6 bases, with 12 bases between. This CDR3 contains 13 residues. Germline CDR1 SNHLY, CDR2 FYNNEI. Here the CDR3 reads CASRVRSGQPQHF. The DNA of the CDR3 is TGTGCCAGCAGGGTTAGGTCGGGTCAGCCCCAGCATTTT.

The chain combines TRBV10-2 with TRBJ1-5; 8 nucleotides agree with TRBD1. Germline V gene lookup returns CDR1 WSHSY and CDR2 SAAADI. V lost 0 bases, J lost 7 bases, and 2 bases stayed unmatched. The CDR3 extends over 14 amino acids. The CDR3 protein is CASSESTGGQPQHF. In DNA, the CDR3 is TGCGCCAGCAGTGAGTCTACAGGGGGACAGCCCCAGCATTTT.

Many counts were recorded for this clonotype. The V and J genes are TRBV6-2 or TRBV6-3 and TRBJ2-5, with 11 bases identical to TRBD2. Germline CDR1 is MNHEY and CDR2 is SVGEGT. The CDR3 is 16 amino acids. J was trimmed by 2 bases and V by 2 bases; bases with no gene match: 4. CDR3 loop: CASSYIAGGVQETQYF. CDR3 DNA sequence: TGTGCCAGCAGTTACATAGCGGGGGGGGTACAAGAGACCCAGTACTTC.

This clonotype came up a few times. The chain links TRBV28 to TRBJ1-4; no clear D gene. This CDR3 is 12 amino acids long. The germline V gene encodes CDR1 MDHEN and CDR2 SYDVKM. The germline V and J ends were trimmed by 1 base and 8 bases, with 5 bases remaining between them. The CDR3 bases are TGTGCCAGCAGTTTATATCGGGAAAAACTGTTTTTT. Protein product: CASSLYREKLFF. The whole variable domain, filled in from reference TRBV28 and TRBJ1-4, reads DVKVTQSSRYLVKRTGEKVFLECVQDMDHENMFWYRQDPGLGLRLIYFSYDVKMKEKGDIPEGYSVSREKKERFSLILESASTNQTSMYLCASSLYREKLFFGSGTQLSVL.

The V call is TRBV19, the J call TRBJ2-1; 11 bases line up with TRBD2. The germline V gene encodes CDR1 LNHDA and CDR2 SQIVND (reference sequence). The trim removed 7 bases at V and 3 bases at J, leaving 5 bases unmatched. This CDR3 has 15 residues. For the CDR3, the DNA is TGTGCCAGTACCACGGGACTAGCGGACTACAATGAGCAGTTCTTC. Translation gives CASTTGLADYNEQFF. The whole variable domain, filled in from reference TRBV19 and TRBJ2-1, reads DGGITQSPKYLFRKEGQNVTLSCEQNLNHDAMYWYRQDPGQGLRLIYYSQIVNDFQKGDIAEGYSVSREKKESFPLTVTSAQKNPTAFYLCASTTGLADYNEQFFGPGTRLTVL.

This clonotype showed up many times. The chain links TRBV29-1 to TRBJ2-1, with no clear D. Germline V gene lookup returns CDR1 SQVTM and CDR2 ANQGSEA. V lost 0 bases and J 4 bases, leaving 13 bases between the germline ends. The CDR3 runs 15 residues. CDR3 region: CSVEDPLRVYNEQFF. The CDR3, as DNA: TGCAGCGTTGAAGACCCCCTCCGCGTGTACAATGAGCAGTTCTTC.

The chain combines TRBV6-5 with TRBJ2-7; no clear D gene. This CDR3 region has 11 residues. CDR1 is MNHEY, CDR2 SVGAGI, per germline. The germline V and J ends were trimmed by 4 bases and 7 bases, with 8 bases remaining between them. The CDR3 bases are TGTGCCAGCAGTTGGGGTCCAGAGCAGTACTTC. Its protein product is CASSWGPEQYF.

A few counts support this clonotype. The rearrangement uses TRBV20-1 and TRBJ1-6, with a weak D call TRBD1 (5 bases). The V end was cut by 3 bases, the J end by 7 bases, with 10 bases between. The CDR3 consists of 13 residues. Germline V gives CDR1 DFQATT, CDR2 SNEGSKA (reference sequence). CDR3 coding DNA: TGCAGTGCTAGGGGCGAGGGGAATTCACCCCTCCACTTT. Translation: CSARGEGNSPLHF.

This clonotype occurred many times. The V and J genes are TRBV5-8 and TRBJ2-1, with 8 bases aligning to TRBD2. The CDR3 is 15 residues long. Germline trimming cut 2 bases from V and 4 bases from J; bases unmatched to any gene: 5. Germline V gene lookup returns CDR1 SGHTS and CDR2 YDEGEE. The CDR3 DNA sequence: TGTGCCAGCAGCTTAGGGCGGGGGGCTTACAATGAGCAGTTCTTC. This translates into CASSLGRGAYNEQFF.

This clonotype was counted between two and nine times. The chain employs TRBV14 and TRBJ2-2, with D maybe TRBD1 (5 bases). V was clipped by 6 bases and J by 6 bases, with 11 bases between them. The CDR3 is 13 residues long. Germline V CDR1 and CDR2: SGHDN, FVKESK. In DNA, the CDR3 is TGTGCCAGCAGTTTCTCAGGGCCCGGGGAGCTGTTTTTT. It encodes CASSFSGPGELFF.

This sequence joins TRBV6-2 or TRBV6-3 and TRBJ2-1, with 9 positions matching TRBD2. Germline CDR1 MNHEY, CDR2 SVGEGT. With V trimmed by 6 bases and J by 3 bases, 15 bases remained unmatched. The CDR3 extends over 18 amino acids. CDR3 protein: CASSPTPGLADSYNEQFF. The CDR3 DNA sequence: TGTGCCAGCAGCCCTACCCCGGGACTAGCAGATAGCTACAATGAGCAGTTCTTC.

Ten or more counts support this clonotype. The chain couples TRBV6-5 to TRBJ2-1, with 9 positions matching TRBD2. The CDR3 is made up of 16 amino acids. In germline, CDR1 is MNHEY, CDR2 SVGAGI. The trim removed 2 bases at V and 6 bases at J, leaving 8 bases unmatched. The CDR3 reads CASSYGGSGSINEQFF. CDR3 DNA: TGTGCCAGCAGTTACGGAGGTAGCGGGAGTATCAATGAGCAGTTCTTC.

This clonotype has only one observation. This may be a read error, as it is one base from a much larger clone. The chain recombines TRBV7-2 with TRBJ2-5; 9 bases are shared with TRBD2. CDR1 is SGHTA, CDR2 FQGNSA, per germline. The CDR3 covers 16 residues. The V segment lost 7 bases and the J segment 5 bases; nucleotides outside the gene matches: 14. The CDR3 DNA follows: TGTGCCAGCAAATCCCCCGGGGCTAGCGGGAAGGAGACCCAGTACTTC. Amino acid sequence: CASKSPGASGKETQYF.

The chain recombines TRBV20-1 with TRBJ2-7; 11 nucleotides agree with TRBD2. The germline V gene encodes CDR1 DFQATT and CDR2 SNEGSKA (reference sequence). After removal of 6 bases from V and 0 bases from J, the junction contained 7 bases not matched to a gene. The CDR3 contains 15 residues. The DNA for the CDR3 is TGCAGTGCCCAATCCCTAGCGGGAGGCTCCTACGAGCAGTACTTC. Translated, it gives CSAQSLAGGSYEQYF.

As to this clonotype: A read error is possible here, since a much larger clone lies one base away. V gene TRBV14 combines with J gene TRBJ2-7, with D possibly called TRBD1 or TRBD2 (5 bases each). The length of the CDR3 is 13 residues. Between the trimmed V and J ends, which lost 4 bases and 9 bases, there was a span of 16 bases. Germline V gives CDR1 SGHDN, CDR2 FVKESK. The CDR3 is CASSRGNGRGQYF. The CDR3 DNA follows: TGTGCCAGCAGCCGGGGGAATGGGCGCGGGCAGTACTTC.

V gene TRBV14 combines with J gene TRBJ1-1; tentative D call: TRBD1 (5 bases). V lost 4 bases, J lost 8 bases, and 14 bases lay in between. Germline values: CDR1 SGHDN, CDR2 FVKESK. The CDR3 loop spans 13 amino acids. CDR3 in amino acids: CASSRQVQGEAFF. CDR3 bases: TGTGCCAGCAGCCGCCAGGTTCAGGGAGAAGCTTTCTTT.

This clonotype was recorded many times. The CDR3 sequence is CASGRQGMSFEQYF. The CDR3 nucleotides read TGTGCCAGCGGAAGACAGGGGATGAGTTTCGAGCAGTACTTC. The chain carries TRBV28 and TRBJ2-7; 8 bases are a match to TRBD1. The CDR3 spans 14 residues. The V segment lost 8 bases and the J segment 6 bases; nucleotides outside the gene matches: 12. Per the germline V gene, CDR1 is MDHEN and CDR2 is SYDVKM.

On this clonotype itself: It may be a read error: a sequence one base away is much more abundant. The CDR3 spells CAWRSFMDTVAFF. The CDR3 region has the DNA TGTGCCTGGAGGAGCTTCATGGACACTGTAGCTTTCTTT. The rearrangement links TRBV30 to TRBJ1-1, with a tentative D call TRBD1 (5 bases). This CDR3 has 13 amino acids. Germline V lookup: CDR1 GTSNPN, CDR2 SVGIG (reference sequence).

Many counts were recorded for this clonotype. The chain combines TRBV12-3 or TRBV12-4 with TRBJ1-5; D might be TRBD1 (5 bases). The CDR3 length is 14 residues. Trimming took off 6 bases at V and 9 bases at J, with 18 bases between the two ends. As DNA, the CDR3 is TGTGCCAGCAGCCCTCAGGGAGGACGGGTGCCCCAGCATTTT. Its translation: CASSPQGGRVPQHF.

This clonotype has just a few counts. This chain joins TRBV6-1 and TRBJ2-5; D is unresolved. The CDR3 is made up of 14 amino acids. Per the germline V gene, CDR1 is MNHNS and CDR2 is SASEGT. Trimming pared 5 bases from V and 3 bases from J, leaving 13 bases between. The CDR3 DNA reads TGTGCCAGCAGTTCGGTCCCACGGGAAGAGACCCAGTACTTC. It codes for CASSSVPREETQYF.

The CDR3 sequence is CASGTGINLGNEQFF. Written as DNA, the CDR3 is TGTGCCAGCGGGACAGGGATTAATCTCGGCAATGAGCAGTTCTTC. The rearrangement links TRBV27 to TRBJ2-1; TRBD1 matches 9 bases. In germline, CDR1 is MNHEY, CDR2 SMNVEV (reference sequence). This CDR3 contains 15 residues. V shed 8 bases and J 6 bases; nucleotides not matched to a gene: 11.

This chain connects TRBV3-1 to TRBJ2-1; 7 bases map to TRBD2. The CDR3 length is 15 residues. With V trimmed by 2 bases and J by 12 bases, 13 bases remained unmatched. Germline V gives CDR1 LGHDT, CDR2 YNNKEL (reference sequence). CDR3 nucleotide sequence: TGTGCCAGCAGCCAACCTAGCGGTAAAGCAATTGGGCAGTTCTTC. Its protein is CASSQPSGKAIGQFF.

This clonotype was seen a single time. CDR3 sequence: CASTGRFAMNTEAFF. The CDR3 DNA follows: TGTGCCAGCACCGGACGCTTCGCCATGAACACTGAAGCTTTCTTT. The V gene is TRBV5-4, the J gene TRBJ1-1; D ambiguous. The germline gives CDR1 SGHNT, CDR2 YYREEE (reference sequence). The V end was cut by 6 bases, the J end by 0 bases, with 15 bases between. The CDR3 spans 15 residues.

This clonotype was detected ten times or more. The CDR3: CASSSDRLEGYTF. In DNA, the CDR3 is TGTGCCAGCAGCTCGGACAGACTTGAGGGCTACACCTTC. The chain links TRBV6-2 or TRBV6-3 to TRBJ1-2; D is possibly TRBD1 (6 bases). Germline CDR1 MNHEY, CDR2 SVGEGT. Trimming pared 6 bases from V and 8 bases from J, leaving 16 bases between. This CDR3 region has 13 residues.

This clonotype came up many times. This chain joins TRBV7-2 and TRBJ2-5, with D hard to call. The DNA matches TRBJ2-3 better at its end, which makes the J call doubtful. The CDR3 is 11 residues long. Germline V gene sequence: CDR1 SGHTA, CDR2 FQGNSA. The DNA for the CDR3 is TGTGCCAGCAGCTTAGCGGGTACGCAGTATTTT. Translation gives CASSLAGTQYF.

There are many counts of this clonotype. The chain has TRBV27 and TRBJ1-2; TRBD1 matches at 7 bases. CDR3 length: 14 residues. J was trimmed by 1 base and V by 5 bases; bases with no gene match: 4. CDR1 is MNHEY and CDR2 is SMNVEV in the germline V gene (reference sequence). This CDR3 reads CASSRDSGNYGYTF. CDR3 bases: TGTGCCAGCAGTCGGGACAGCGGTAACTATGGCTACACCTTC.

This clonotype has a handful of counts. V and J are TRBV10-1 and TRBJ2-5, with 9 bases that match TRBD2. CDR1 and CDR2 (germline): WNHNN, SYGVQD (reference sequence). This CDR3 contains 17 residues. J gave up 4 bases and V 2 bases, and 11 bases lay outside the gene matches. The CDR3 region has the DNA TGCGCCAGCAGTGAGGGGCTCGGCGGGAGGGCCGGAGAGACCCAGTACTTC. Residues: CASSEGLGGRAGETQYF.

This clonotype has more than one count but fewer than ten. This chain uses TRBV27 with TRBJ2-7; possible D gene TRBD2, 6 bases. Germline CDR1 reads MNHEY; CDR2 reads SMNVEV (reference sequence). This CDR3 spans 13 amino acids. V lost 0 bases to trimming and J lost 5 bases, with 8 bases between them. CDR3 amino acids: CASSLSGGDEQYF. As DNA, the CDR3 is TGTGCCAGCAGTTTATCTGGAGGGGACGAGCAGTACTTC.

This clonotype was observed a few times. This rearrangement joins TRBV7-9 to TRBJ1-2; D perhaps matches TRBD1 (5 bases). V lost 4 bases to trimming and J lost 4 bases, with 19 bases between them. In germline, CDR1 is SEHNR, CDR2 FQNEAQ (reference sequence). CDR3 length equals 16 residues. The CDR3 protein is CASSSPGTAGRYGYTF. Written as DNA, the CDR3 is TGTGCCAGCAGCTCTCCGGGCACAGCAGGGCGCTATGGCTACACCTTC.